The rows below give T cell receptor beta chains drawn from one sample of a study of blood T cell repertoires in COVID-19. The protocol was immunoSEQ multiplex PCR, while the TCRdb copy is restricted to in-frame clones and leaves out a portion. This sample has roughly 74,000 clones, with roughly 90% found just once. Sequencing was carried out using PBMCs or T cells enriched from blood (not recorded which). These TCRs come from a woman in her forties or fifties with acute COVID-19. The CDR3 runs from the conserved cysteine through the conserved F or W. A D gene is named only where the DNA matches it firmly. A clone size is listed for some rows: how often the clone was seen (once, few, many), or a class if it is expanded.

clone size,D gene,J gene,V gene,CDR3 length,CDR3 DNA,CDR3 protein
-,-,TRBJ1-1,TRBV13,12,TGTGCCAGCGGAATGATGAGGACTGAAGCTTTCTTT,CASGMMRTEAFF
-,-,TRBJ1-6,TRBV5-1,14,TGCGCCAGCAGCTTAGGACAGTATAATTCACCCCTCCACTTT,CASSLGQYNSPLHF
-,-,TRBJ1-1,TRBV11-2,14,TGTGCCAGCAGCTCCGGGACGCGGGGCACTGAAGCTTTCTTT,CASSSGTRGTEAFF
-,-,TRBJ2-2,TRBV5-4,15,TGTGCCAGCAGCCGAGCGACGGAGAACACCGGGGAGCTGTTTTTT,CASSRATENTGELFF
-,-,TRBJ2-7,TRBV27,15,TGTGCCAGCAGCCGGAACCCGGACAGCTCCTACGAGCAGTACTTC,CASSRNPDSSYEQYF
-,-,TRBJ1-1,TRBV5-8,15,TGTGCCAGCAGCTTGTTCCAGGGCGTGAACACTGAAGCTTTCTTT,CASSLFQGVNTEAFF
-,-,TRBJ2-7,TRBV5-6,13,TGTGCCAGCAGCTTATCCGGGTGGTACGAGCAGTACTTC,CASSLSGWYEQYF
-,-,TRBJ1-4,TRBV18,14,TGTGCCAGCTCTTCCAGGGCGTTGAATGAAAAACTGTTTTTT,CASSSRALNEKLFF
once,-,TRBJ1-2,TRBV19,13,TGTGCCAGTAGTATGAGGGCCCTGACAGGCTACACCTTC,CASSMRALTGYTF
-,-,TRBJ2-1,TRBV27,12,TGTGCCAGCAAATCCCCAGGGGATGAGCAGTTCTTC,CASKSPGDEQFF
-,TRBD1,TRBJ1-1,TRBV2,17,TGTGCCAGCAGACCGGGACAGGGGATTGGAAGAGACACTGAAGCTTTCTTT,CASRPGQGIGRDTEAFF
-,-,TRBJ2-7,TRBV18,14,TGTGCCAGCTCACCACGGGGCAGCCCCGGGGAGCAGTACTTC,CASSPRGSPGEQYF
-,TRBD1,TRBJ2-7,TRBV27,15,TGTGCCAGCAGTTTAAACAGGGGGTTCTCCTACGAGCAGTACTTC,CASSLNRGFSYEQYF
-,-,TRBJ2-7,TRBV3-1/TRBV3-2,15,TGTGCCAGCAGCCACTCGGGGAAGGGGGCCTACGAGCAGTACTTC,CASSHSGKGAYEQYF
-,-,TRBJ1-4,TRBV6-6,15,TGTGCCAGCAGTTGGACAGTCACAACTAATGAAAAACTGTTTTTT,CASSWTVTTNEKLFF
-,TRBD2,TRBJ2-5,TRBV7-7,15,TGTGCTAGCAGCTGGTTAGCGGGAGCACAAGAGACCCAGTACTTC,CASSWLAGAQETQYF
-,TRBD2,TRBJ2-1,TRBV5-4,14,TGTGCCAGCAACCAACTAGCGGGATACAATGAGCAGTTCTTC,CASNQLAGYNEQFF
-,-,TRBJ1-5,TRBV28,15,TGTGCCAGCAGTTTAGTCGTCCGGCGGAATCAGCCCCAGCATTTT,CASSLVVRRNQPQHF
-,TRBD1,TRBJ2-5,TRBV6-6,16,TGTGCCAGCAGTTACTCTTGGACAGGGGTAGGAGAGACCCAGTACTTC,CASSYSWTGVGETQYF
-,-,TRBJ1-5,TRBV2,14,TGTGCCAGCAGTGGTGGGCTTGGGAATCAGCCCCAGCATTTT,CASSGGLGNQPQHF
-,TRBD1,TRBJ1-3,TRBV3-1/TRBV3-2,15,TGTGCCAGCAGCCAAGGACAGGGCGGTGGAAACACCATATATTTT,CASSQGQGGGNTIYF
-,-,TRBJ2-7,TRBV6-5,15,TGTGCCAGCAGTTACGGCCCCAGATCCTTATACGAGCAGTACTTC,CASSYGPRSLYEQYF
-,TRBD1,TRBJ2-5,TRBV29-1,14,TGCAGCGTTGGTTTGGGACAGATAAAAGAGACCCAGTACTTC,CSVGLGQIKETQYF
-,TRBD1,TRBJ1-2,TRBV19,16,TGTGCCAGTAGTATAGACCGGACAGGGGGAATCTATGGCTACACCTTC,CASSIDRTGGIYGYTF
-,-,TRBJ2-4,TRBV6-1,12,TGTGCCAGCAGTGAAGTGAGAAACATTCAGTACTTC,CASSEVRNIQYF
few,-,TRBJ2-3,TRBV5-1,15,TGCGCCAGCGGGAAGGAGGGCCAGAGCACAGATACGCAGTATTTT,CASGKEGQSTDTQYF
few,TRBD2,TRBJ2-1,TRBV5-1,15,TGCGCCAGCAGCTTTCTAGCGGGATTCGGTAATGAGCAGTTCTTC,CASSFLAGFGNEQFF
-,-,TRBJ1-1,TRBV25-1,14,TGTGCCAGCAGTGAGCCCGGGACACCACCGACGGCTTTCTTT,CASSEPGTPPTAFF
-,-,TRBJ2-3,TRBV3-1/TRBV3-2,14,TGTGCCAGCAGCCAAGAAGCTAGCACAGATACGCAGTATTTT,CASSQEASTDTQYF
medium-sized,-,TRBJ1-2,TRBV4-1,14,TGCGCCAGCAGCCAAGTTTCGGGGGACTATGGCTACACCTTC,CASSQVSGDYGYTF